The present T cell receptor (beta chain) was sequenced within a study of regulatory dendritic cells for organ transplantation. The method was immunoSEQ multiplex PCR; TCRdb's version includes in-frame clones alone and lacks a portion of them. The sample records about 28,000 clones, around 82% being singletons. The V and J ends lost 0 bases and 8 bases respectively, with 11 bases between them. The V gene's germline CDR1 is SGHRS and CDR2 YFSETQ. The CDR3 covers 14 residues. The chain couples TRBV5-1 to TRBJ1-4; D perhaps matches TRBD1 (6 bases). Sample: naive CD8+ T cells from blood. Subset given: CD45RA+ naive T cells. The TCR comes from a human donor in good health. The DNA for the CDR3 is TGCGCCAGCAGCTTGGAACAGGGTAGCGAAAAACTGTTTTTT. Its translation: CASSLEQGSEKLFF. Combining the CDR3 with reference TRBV5-1 and TRBJ1-4 gives the whole variable domain KAGVTQTPRYLIKTRGQQVTLSCSPISGHRSVSWYQQTPGQGLQFLFEYFSETQRNKGNFPGRFSGRQFSNSRSEMNVSTLELGDSALYLCASSLEQGSEKLFFGSGTQLSVL.